This paragraph covers one T cell receptor beta chain sequence. The data were produced by immunoSEQ multiplex PCR, yet TCRdb's version contains in-frame clones alone and is incomplete. The data show fewer than 200,000 clones, more than 65% seen once. This sample is drawn from a study of blood T cell repertoires in COVID-19. Trimming took off 4 bases at V and 10 bases at J, with 17 bases between the two ends. The CDR3 is 13 amino acids. Germline V gene sequence: CDR1 SGHDN, CDR2 FVKESK. The sequencing input was PBMCs or T cells enriched from blood (not recorded which). The chain joins TRBV14 to TRBJ2-7; no clear D. The clonotype was recovered from a man between 50 and 59 years old who had recovered from COVID-19. In DNA, the CDR3 is TGTGCCAGCAGCCCGAGAGGCCGGGTGCATCAGTACTTC. It specifies CASSPRGRVHQYF.